Listed below are T cell receptor delta chains from one sample, sequenced in a study of human gamma delta and Vdelta1 T cells. These receptors have no identified antigens. TCRdb repeated clone calling on the PCR reads with CATT. This sample has approximately 7,000 delta-chain clones, with nearly 40% found just once. Sequenced input: Vdelta1 gamma-delta T cells from blood grown in culture (DOT cells). The receptors here all came from a human donor in good health. Both conserved end residues are part of each CDR3. Each record gives: clone size, D gene, V gene, CDR3 protein. D genes are given only for firm matches. Clone size is stated in some rows and not others, as once, few, many or a class when expanded.

NA TRDD3 TRDV1 CALGEPTWGIPYTDKLIF
NA TRDD3 TRDV1 CALGELSFPDWGIRADKLIF
few NA TRDV1 CALGNPFNPVEFIF
NA TRDD3 TRDV1 CALGEYVWNFRPSTSTGGPLNTDKLIF
NA NA TRDV1 CALGDGPVQTDKLIF
medium-sized NA TRDV1 CALGEPPWGQYTDKLIF
NA TRDD2 TRDV1 CALGEPEGLPTRLGPKRPDTDKLIF
NA TRDD3 TRDV1 CALGALDSGYWGLNTDKLIF
NA TRDD2 TRDV1 CALGDPFLSGDTDKLIF
few TRDD3 TRDV1 CALGELGEWGIVYTDKLIF
large TRDD3 TRDV1 CALGDPPNIVLGDKWVEADKLIF
few TRDD3 TRDV1 CALGEASPTYWGINKLIF
few TRDD2 TRDV1 CALGIPTPYGGESLGTNTDKLIF
NA TRDD3 TRDV1 CALGELPTPKNWGILSVTDKLIF
NA NA TRDV1 CALGKPLSRNWPAADKLIF
NA TRDD3 TRDV1 CALGEHVCYGCVGGGYGSWDTRQMFF
NA TRDD3 TRDV1 CALGNSRLPRGWGIRYTDKLIF
few TRDD3 TRDV1 CALGAGEAYQWGIRDGPLIF
NA TRDD3 TRDV1 CALGENVRPTITGGNKLIF
NA TRDD3 TRDV1 CALGGHRLGDPSPDKLIF
NA NA TRDV1 CALGELGVPGGLNHLINGYTDKLIF
NA TRDD3 TRDV2 CACDTRYWGILMYTDKLIF
few TRDD3 TRDV1 CALGEPLRGLFLRLLGDTPRPLIF
NA TRDD2 TRDV1 CALGELRNFLRPGEPVGRTDKLIF
medium-sized NA TRDV1 CALGDPSPGYASWDTRQMFF
few NA TRDV1 CALGDPFPVTGATTDKLIF
few TRDD3 TRDV1 CALGWMASFGTGGYGEVRRRTDKLIF
few TRDD3 TRDV1 CALGLKRPRSSNSGGKYTDKLIF
NA NA TRDV1 CALGGLPSELGGYTDKLIF
few TRDD2 TRDV1 CALGGPWFLRPEGNTDKLIF
NA TRDD3 TRDV1 CALGAGENAPNLLGELKLIF
NA TRDD2 TRDV1 CALGETGVSLPTVLRPLTYTDKLIF
medium-sized NA TRDV1 CALVPSFLHTGGTDTDKLIF
medium-sized NA TRDV1 CALGAHLRLLDSDKLIF
NA TRDD3 TRDV1 CALGERLLSGGSWSDKLIF
NA TRDD3 TRDV1 CALGAARPVLRMKCSGGCTGGPPKYTDKLIF
NA NA TRDV1 CALGELHPYLAAAYTDKLIF
few TRDD3 TRDV1 CALGELPTLGDTVRRRDKLIF
few NA TRDV1 CALGEIGATSTGTYTDKLIF
NA TRDD3 TRDV1 CALGAEAFRGWGTWGKYTDKLIF
few NA TRDV1 CALGEPSPVLPTDKLIF
NA TRDD3 TRDV1 CALGELGLLGDYTDKLIF
NA NA TRDV1 CALGGQGGDWELIF
medium-sized NA TRDV1 CALGERTYWLTGMYGDHTDKLIF
once NA TRDV1 CALGGPYTDKLIF
few TRDD3 TRDV1 CALGEVLNPTLGDILAGRVPTDKLIF
few TRDD3 TRDV1 CALGVLMGDWVELIF